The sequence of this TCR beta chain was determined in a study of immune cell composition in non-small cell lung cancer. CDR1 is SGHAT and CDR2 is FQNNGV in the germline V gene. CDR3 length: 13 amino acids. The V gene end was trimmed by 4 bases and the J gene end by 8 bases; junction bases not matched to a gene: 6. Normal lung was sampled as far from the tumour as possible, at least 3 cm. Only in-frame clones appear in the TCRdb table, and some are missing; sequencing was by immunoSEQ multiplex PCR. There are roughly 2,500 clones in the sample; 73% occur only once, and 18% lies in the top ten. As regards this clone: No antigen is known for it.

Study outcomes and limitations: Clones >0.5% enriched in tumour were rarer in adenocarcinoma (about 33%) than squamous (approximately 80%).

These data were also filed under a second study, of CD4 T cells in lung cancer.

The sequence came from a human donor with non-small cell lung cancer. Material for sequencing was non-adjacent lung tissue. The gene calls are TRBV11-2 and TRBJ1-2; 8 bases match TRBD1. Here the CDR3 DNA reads TGTGCCAGCAGCTCCCGACAGGGGTACGGCTACACCTTC. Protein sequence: CASSSRQGYGYTF.